The rows below give T cell receptor beta chains drawn from one sample of a study of graft-versus-host responses after intestinal transplantation. Using immunoSEQ multiplex PCR, the repertoire was profiled, and TCRdb retains in-frame clones only, with some absent. The sample includes tens of thousands of clones, roughly 90% of them seen just once. Antigens for these TCRs are unknown. The material was unstimulated CD8+ T cells sorted from spleen or lymph node cells, obtained before intestinal transplant. The receptors were gathered from a human donor who received an intestinal transplant. Each CDR3 is given with its conserved first and last residue. A D gene is named only where the DNA matches it firmly. Expanded clones get a size class; other rows say once, few or many, or leave the size out.

J: TRBJ2-5; V: TRBV7-9; D: TRBD1; size: NA; CDR3: CASSSETGKETQYF; DNA: TGTGCCAGCAGCTCGGAGACAGGGAAAGAGACCCAGTACTTC
J: TRBJ2-2; V: TRBV28; D: NA; size: NA; CDR3: CASSLRGRGTGELFF; DNA: TGTGCCAGCAGTTTGAGAGGAAGAGGCACCGGGGAGCTGTTTTTT
J: TRBJ1-5; V: TRBV15; D: TRBD1; size: NA; CDR3: CATSREPGGQGNQPQHF; DNA: TGTGCCACCAGCAGAGAGCCCGGGGGACAGGGCAATCAGCCCCAGCATTTT
J: TRBJ2-5; V: TRBV19; D: NA; size: NA; CDR3: CASSIGSGDQETQYF; DNA: TGTGCCAGTAGTATAGGATCAGGGGACCAAGAGACCCAGTACTTC
J: TRBJ2-7; V: TRBV5-5; D: NA; size: NA; CDR3: CASSRGIPPDEQYF; DNA: TGTGCCAGCAGCAGGGGGATCCCACCTGACGAGCAGTACTTC
J: TRBJ2-7; V: TRBV7-2; D: TRBD1; size: NA; CDR3: CASSLGQVYEQYF; DNA: TGTGCCAGCAGCTTGGGACAGGTCTACGAGCAGTACTTC
J: TRBJ2-1; V: TRBV27; D: NA; size: NA; CDR3: CASSLDQASYNEQFF; DNA: TGTGCCAGCAGTTTAGACCAGGCTTCCTACAATGAGCAGTTCTTC
J: TRBJ1-1; V: TRBV4-3; D: TRBD1; size: NA; CDR3: CASSQDRDRDSEAFF; DNA: TGCGCCAGCAGCCAAGATCGGGACAGGGACTCTGAAGCTTTCTTT
J: TRBJ2-7; V: TRBV7-6; D: NA; size: NA; CDR3: CASSRTTTGEQYF; DNA: TGTGCCAGCAGCCGAACCACCACGGGGGAGCAGTACTTC
J: TRBJ2-7; V: TRBV27; D: TRBD2; size: NA; CDR3: CASSLSGPSGYEQYF; DNA: TGTGCCAGCAGTTTATCGGGTCCTAGCGGCTACGAGCAGTACTTC
J: TRBJ1-1; V: TRBV7-3; D: NA; size: once; CDR3: CASSLEGRNTEAFF; DNA: TGTGCCAGCAGCCTGGAGGGGAGGAACACTGAAGCTTTCTTT
J: TRBJ2-7; V: TRBV6-5; D: NA; size: NA; CDR3: CASSYGEKGEQYF; DNA: TGTGCCAGCAGTTACGGGGAGAAGGGCGAGCAGTACTTC
J: TRBJ1-2; V: TRBV2; D: TRBD1; size: NA; CDR3: CASRVWDSGYGYTF; DNA: TGTGCCAGCAGAGTCTGGGACAGCGGCTATGGCTACACCTTC
J: TRBJ1-2; V: TRBV11-1; D: NA; size: NA; CDR3: CASSLAGTGLNYGYTF; DNA: TGTGCCAGCAGCTTAGCCGGAACGGGACTCAACTATGGCTACACCTTC
J: TRBJ2-3; V: TRBV27; D: NA; size: NA; CDR3: CASSLGASRTDTQYF; DNA: TGTGCCAGCAGTTTGGGGGCTTCGCGCACAGATACGCAGTATTTT
J: TRBJ1-1; V: TRBV9; D: NA; size: NA; CDR3: CASSVGARGTEAFF; DNA: TGTGCCAGCAGCGTAGGGGCCCGGGGGACTGAAGCTTTCTTT
J: TRBJ1-1; V: TRBV30; D: NA; size: few; CDR3: CAWRVMGGGSTEAFF; DNA: TGTGCCTGGAGGGTTATGGGAGGAGGGAGCACTGAAGCTTTCTTT